The present T cell receptor beta chain was sequenced within a study of T-cell reconstitution after alpha-beta-depleted transplantation in children. Researchers prepared the TCRbeta library using unique molecular identifiers, the study reports. TCRdb passed the PCR reads through MiXCR, listing each CDR3 protein once. The data contain some 600,000 distinct CDR3 sequences, around 17% of them singletons. Per the germline V gene, CDR1 is DFQATT and CDR2 is SNEGSKA (reference sequence). The trim removed 5 bases at V and 8 bases at J, leaving 6 bases unmatched. The CDR3 has 14 residues. This clonotype was counted only a few times.

The sample was PBMCs from the stem cell graft donor, taken from the stem cell graft. The receptor was isolated from a human donor who donated a stem cell graft to a child with acute myeloid leukemia. The V and J genes are TRBV20-1 and TRBJ2-1, with 13 nucleotides matching TRBD2. CDR3 protein: CSAGGLAGSDEQFF. DNA of the CDR3: TGCAGTGCTGGGGGACTAGCGGGGTCCGATGAGCAGTTCTTC.